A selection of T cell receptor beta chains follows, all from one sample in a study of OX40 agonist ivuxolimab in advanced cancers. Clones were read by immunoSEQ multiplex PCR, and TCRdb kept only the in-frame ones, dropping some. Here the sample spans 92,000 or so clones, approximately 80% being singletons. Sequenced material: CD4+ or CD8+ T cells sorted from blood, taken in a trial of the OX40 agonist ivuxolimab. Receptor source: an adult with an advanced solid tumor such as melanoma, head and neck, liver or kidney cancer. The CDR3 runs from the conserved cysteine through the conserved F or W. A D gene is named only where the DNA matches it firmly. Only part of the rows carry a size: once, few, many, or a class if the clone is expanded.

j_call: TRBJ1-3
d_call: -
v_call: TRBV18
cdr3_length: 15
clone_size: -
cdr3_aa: CASSQGPGSGNTIYF
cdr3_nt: TGTGCCAGCTCCCAGGGACCGGGGTCTGGAAACACCATATATTTT

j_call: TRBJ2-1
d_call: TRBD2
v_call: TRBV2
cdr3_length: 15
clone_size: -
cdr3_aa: CASSEHSGGYNEQFF
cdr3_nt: TGTGCCAGCAGTGAACATAGCGGGGGATACAATGAGCAGTTCTTC

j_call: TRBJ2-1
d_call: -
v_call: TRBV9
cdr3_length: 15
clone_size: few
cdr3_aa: CASSAHLPSSNEQFF
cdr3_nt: TGTGCCAGCAGCGCCCACCTACCGAGTTCCAATGAGCAGTTCTTC

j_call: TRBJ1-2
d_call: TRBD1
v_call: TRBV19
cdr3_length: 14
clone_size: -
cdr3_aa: CASSNWDRDDGYTF
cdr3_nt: TGTGCCAGTAGTAACTGGGACAGGGACGACGGCTACACCTTC

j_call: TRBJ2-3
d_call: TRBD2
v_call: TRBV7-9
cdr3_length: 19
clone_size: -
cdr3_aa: CASSGRLAGGISSTDTQYF
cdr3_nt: TGTGCCAGCAGTGGAAGGCTAGCGGGAGGAATTTCTAGCACAGATACGCAGTATTTT

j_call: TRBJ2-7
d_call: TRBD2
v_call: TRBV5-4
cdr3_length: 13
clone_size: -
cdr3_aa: CASSLWTSYEQYF
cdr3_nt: TGTGCCAGCAGCTTGTGGACTAGTTACGAGCAGTACTTC

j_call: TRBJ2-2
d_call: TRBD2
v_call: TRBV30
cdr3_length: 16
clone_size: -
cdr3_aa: CASTGTSGGAAGELFF
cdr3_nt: TGTGCCTCTACCGGGACTAGCGGGGGGGCTGCCGGGGAGCTGTTTTTT

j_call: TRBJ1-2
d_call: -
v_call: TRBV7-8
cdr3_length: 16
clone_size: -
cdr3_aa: CASSPVEDSLINGYTF
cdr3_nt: TGTGCCAGCAGCCCTGTAGAGGACAGCCTTATCAATGGCTACACCTTC

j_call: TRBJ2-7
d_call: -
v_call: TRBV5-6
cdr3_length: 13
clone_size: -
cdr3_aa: CASSLGSGYEQYF
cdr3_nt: TGTGCCAGCAGCTTGGGTAGCGGATACGAGCAGTACTTC

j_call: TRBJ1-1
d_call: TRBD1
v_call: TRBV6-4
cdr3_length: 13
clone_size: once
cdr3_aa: CASSTQGGTEAFF
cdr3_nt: TGTGCCAGCAGCACACAGGGGGGTACTGAAGCTTTCTTT

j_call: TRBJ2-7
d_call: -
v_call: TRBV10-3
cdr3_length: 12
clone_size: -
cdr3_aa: CAVRGGGYEQYF
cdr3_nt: TGTGCCGTCCGAGGAGGGGGCTACGAGCAGTACTTC

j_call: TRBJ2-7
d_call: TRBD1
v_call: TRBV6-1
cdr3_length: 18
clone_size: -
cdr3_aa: CASSEKRQGALGNYEQYF
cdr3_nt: TGTGCCAGCAGTGAAAAGAGACAGGGGGCCCTTGGGAACTACGAGCAGTACTTC

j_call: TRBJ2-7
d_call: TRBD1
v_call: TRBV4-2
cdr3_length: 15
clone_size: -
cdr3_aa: CASSSNRGNSYEQYF
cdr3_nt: TGTGCCAGCAGCTCAAACAGGGGTAACTCCTACGAGCAGTACTTC